This TCR beta chain came from a study of shared clonotypes between healthy human individuals. Points from the study as a whole: Enrolling few donors narrowed the genetic and exposure-history diversity that was represented.

For this clone: The antigen is undetermined.

CD45RO negativity and positive selection for CCR7 defined naive CD8 cells, a population that excluded terminally differentiated effector memory CD45RA+ cells. There were no recent acute infections or vaccinations among the donors, who were healthy HIV-negative adults. Sequencing was performed with immunoSEQ multiplex PCR; in TCRdb, only in-frame clones are kept and a portion is missing. Of some 2,100,000 clones in the sample, roughly 91% were seen once. Germline loops: CDR1 MNHEY, CDR2 SMNVEV (reference sequence). This CDR3 region has 14 residues. V was shortened by 6 bases and J by 5 bases, with 17 bases between the two germline ends.

The material sequenced was naive CD8+ T cells from PBMCs. The TCR sequence derives from a man between 18 and 29 years old in good health. Some clones in this sample may be carry-over from other donors' samples. V is TRBV27 and J is TRBJ2-7; D possibly corresponds to TRBD2 (5 bases). CDR3 nucleotides: TGTGCCAGCAGCCCGATCGGGTCCGGGAACGAGCAGTACTTC. Its translation: CASSPIGSGNEQYF.